The T cell receptor (beta chain) under discussion was sequenced for a study of radiotherapy plus CTLA-4 blockade in lung cancer. People whose metastatic non-small-cell lung cancer was chemo-refractory got focal radiation along with CTLA-4 blockade by ipilimumab. Study findings and constraints: Radiotherapy with ipilimumab was followed by blood expansion of tumor-derived clones.

The J segment lost 1 base and the V segment lost 6 bases, leaving 4 bases of the junction unmatched. CDR3 length: 16 residues. Germline CDR1 reads SEHNR; CDR2 reads FQNEAQ (reference sequence). Only in-frame clones appear in the TCRdb table, and some are missing; sequencing was by immunoSEQ multiplex PCR. The sample records 52,000 or so clones, under 85% being singletons. A remark on this clone: Its cognate antigen is unknown.

Source: peripheral blood, taken from a patient treated with radiotherapy plus ipilimumab. The rearrangement joins TRBV7-9 to TRBJ2-2; TRBD2 matches 11 bases. The sequence derives from a human donor with non-small cell lung cancer who had a partial response to radiotherapy plus ipilimumab. CDR3 coding DNA: TGTGCCAGCAGTTTACTAGCGGGGGTGAACACCGGGGAGCTGTTTTTT. Amino acids: CASSLLAGVNTGELFF.